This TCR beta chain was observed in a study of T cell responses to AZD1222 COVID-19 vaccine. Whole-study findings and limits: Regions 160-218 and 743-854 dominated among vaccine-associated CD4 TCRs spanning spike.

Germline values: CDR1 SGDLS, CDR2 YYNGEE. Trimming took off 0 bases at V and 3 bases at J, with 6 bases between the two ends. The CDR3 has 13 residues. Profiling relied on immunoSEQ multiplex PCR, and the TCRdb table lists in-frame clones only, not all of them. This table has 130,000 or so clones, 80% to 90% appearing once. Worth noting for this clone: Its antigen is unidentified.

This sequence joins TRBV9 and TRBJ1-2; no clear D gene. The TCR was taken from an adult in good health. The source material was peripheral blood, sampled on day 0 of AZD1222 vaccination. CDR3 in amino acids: CASSVGADYGYTF. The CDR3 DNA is TGTGCCAGCAGCGTAGGGGCAGACTATGGCTACACCTTC.